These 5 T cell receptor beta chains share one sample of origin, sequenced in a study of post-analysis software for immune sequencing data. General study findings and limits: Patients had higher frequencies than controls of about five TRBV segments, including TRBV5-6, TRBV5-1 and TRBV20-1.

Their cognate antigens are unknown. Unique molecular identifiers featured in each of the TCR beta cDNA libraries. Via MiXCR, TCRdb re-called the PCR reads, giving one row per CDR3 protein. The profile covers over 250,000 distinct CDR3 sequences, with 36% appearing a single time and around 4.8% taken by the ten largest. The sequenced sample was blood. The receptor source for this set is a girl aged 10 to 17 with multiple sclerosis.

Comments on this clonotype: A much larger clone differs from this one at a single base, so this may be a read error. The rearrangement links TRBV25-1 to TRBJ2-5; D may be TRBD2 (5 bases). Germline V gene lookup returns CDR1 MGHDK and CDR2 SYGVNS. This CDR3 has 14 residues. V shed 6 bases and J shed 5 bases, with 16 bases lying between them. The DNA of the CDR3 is TGTGCCAGCAGGATTGGACTGTTAGGGGAGACCCAGTACTTC. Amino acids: CASRIGLLGETQYF.

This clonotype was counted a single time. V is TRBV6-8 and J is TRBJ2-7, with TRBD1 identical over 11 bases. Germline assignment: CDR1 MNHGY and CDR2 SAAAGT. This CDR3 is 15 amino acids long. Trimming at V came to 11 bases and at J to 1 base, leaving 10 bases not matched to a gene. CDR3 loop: CAGKTGQGESYEQYF. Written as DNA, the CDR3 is TGTGCCGGGAAGACGGGACAGGGGGAGTCCTACGAGCAGTACTTC.

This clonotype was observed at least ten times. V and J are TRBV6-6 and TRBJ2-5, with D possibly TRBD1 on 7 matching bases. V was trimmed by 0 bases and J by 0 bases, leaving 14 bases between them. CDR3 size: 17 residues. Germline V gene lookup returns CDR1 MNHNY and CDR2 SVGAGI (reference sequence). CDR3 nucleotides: TGTGCCAGCAGTTACTCTGCGCCAGGGGGGAACCAAGAGACCCAGTACTTC. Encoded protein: CASSYSAPGGNQETQYF.

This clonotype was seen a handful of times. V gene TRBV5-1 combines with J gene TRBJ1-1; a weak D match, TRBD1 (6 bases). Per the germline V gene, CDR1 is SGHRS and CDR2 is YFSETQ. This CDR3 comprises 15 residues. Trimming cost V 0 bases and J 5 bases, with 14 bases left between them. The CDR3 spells CASSLDPQGGTEAFF. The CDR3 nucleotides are TGCGCCAGCAGCTTGGATCCACAGGGAGGGACTGAAGCTTTCTTT.

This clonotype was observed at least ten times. The CDR3 is CATSEGGTAGANVLTF. The CDR3 DNA sequence: TGTGCCACCAGTGAGGGAGGGACAGCTGGGGCCAACGTCCTGACTTTC. This chain joins TRBV24-1 and TRBJ2-6; D is possibly TRBD1 or TRBD2 (7 bases each). Trimming stripped 4 bases from V and 2 bases from J, with 11 bases between. Germline assignment: CDR1 KGHDR and CDR2 SFDVKD. This CDR3 is built from 16 residues.